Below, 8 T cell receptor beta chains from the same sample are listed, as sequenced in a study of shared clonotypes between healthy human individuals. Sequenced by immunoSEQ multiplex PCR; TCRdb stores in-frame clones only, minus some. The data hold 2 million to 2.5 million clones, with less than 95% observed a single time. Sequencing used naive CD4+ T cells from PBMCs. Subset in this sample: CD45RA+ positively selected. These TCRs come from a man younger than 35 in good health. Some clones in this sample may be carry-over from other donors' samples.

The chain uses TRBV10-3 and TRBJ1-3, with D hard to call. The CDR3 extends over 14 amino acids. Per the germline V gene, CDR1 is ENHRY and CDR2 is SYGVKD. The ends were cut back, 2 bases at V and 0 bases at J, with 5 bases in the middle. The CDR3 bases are TGTGCCATCAGTGAGGGCAACTCTGGAAACACCATATATTTT. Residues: CAISEGNSGNTIYF.

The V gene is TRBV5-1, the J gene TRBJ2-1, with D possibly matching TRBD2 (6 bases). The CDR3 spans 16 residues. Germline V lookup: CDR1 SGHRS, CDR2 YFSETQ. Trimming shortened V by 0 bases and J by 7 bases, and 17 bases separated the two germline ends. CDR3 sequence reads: CASSLAGGRRGNEQFF. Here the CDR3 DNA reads TGCGCCAGCAGCTTGGCCGGAGGGAGAAGAGGGAATGAGCAGTTCTTC.

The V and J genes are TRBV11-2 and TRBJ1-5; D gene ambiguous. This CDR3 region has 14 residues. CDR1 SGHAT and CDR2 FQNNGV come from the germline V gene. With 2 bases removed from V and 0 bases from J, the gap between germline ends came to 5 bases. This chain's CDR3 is CASSLRVSNQPQHF. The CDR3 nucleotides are TGTGCCAGCAGCTTACGAGTTAGCAATCAGCCCCAGCATTTT.

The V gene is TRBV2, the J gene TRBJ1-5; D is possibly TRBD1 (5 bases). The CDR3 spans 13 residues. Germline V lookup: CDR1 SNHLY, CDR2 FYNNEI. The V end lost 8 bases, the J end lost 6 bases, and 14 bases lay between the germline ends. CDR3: CASAVGGGQPQHF. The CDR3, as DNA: TGTGCCAGCGCCGTTGGGGGTGGTCAGCCCCAGCATTTT.

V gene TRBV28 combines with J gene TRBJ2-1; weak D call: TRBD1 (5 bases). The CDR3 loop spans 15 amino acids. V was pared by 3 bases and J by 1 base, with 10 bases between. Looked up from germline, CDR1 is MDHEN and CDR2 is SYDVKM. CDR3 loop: CASSFPQGSYNEQFF. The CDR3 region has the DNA TGTGCCAGCAGTTTTCCCCAGGGATCCTACAATGAGCAGTTCTTC.

CDR3 sequence: CASNIGRSNQPQHF. In DNA form, the CDR3 reads TGTGCCAGTAATATTGGGCGTAGCAATCAGCCCCAGCATTTT. The genes are TRBV19 and TRBJ1-5; D ambiguous. Germline assignment: CDR1 LNHDA and CDR2 SQIVND (reference sequence). CDR3 size: 14 residues. Between the trimmed V and J ends, which lost 7 bases and 0 bases, there was a span of 10 bases.

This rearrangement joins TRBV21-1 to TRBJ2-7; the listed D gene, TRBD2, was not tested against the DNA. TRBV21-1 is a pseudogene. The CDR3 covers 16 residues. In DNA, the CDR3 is TGTGCCAGCAGCGCCCCGGGACTAGCGGGACCCTACGAGCAGTACTTC. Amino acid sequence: CASSAPGLAGPYEQYF.

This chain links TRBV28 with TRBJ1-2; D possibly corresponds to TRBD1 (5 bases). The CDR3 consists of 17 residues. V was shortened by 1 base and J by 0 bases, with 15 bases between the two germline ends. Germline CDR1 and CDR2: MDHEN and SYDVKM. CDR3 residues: CASSLSGWGKTNYGYTF. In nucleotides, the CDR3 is TGTGCCAGCAGTTTATCAGGTTGGGGGAAAACTAACTATGGCTACACCTTC.